These T cell receptor beta chains were read from a single sample in a study of cytomegalovirus exposure and HLA in healthy donors. Sequencing used immunoSEQ multiplex PCR; TCRdb keeps in-frame clones, though not all of them. The sample yields 200,000 to 250,000 clones, about 81% seen once. The sequenced sample consisted of PBMCs. Source of these receptors: a woman aged 40-49 years in good health and CMV-seronegative. Both conserved end residues are part of each CDR3. D genes are given only for firm matches. Rows give clone size only sometimes, using once, few, many, or a class for an expanded clone.

j_call,v_call,clone_size,d_call,cdr3_aa,cdr3_nt
TRBJ1-1,TRBV28,few,TRBD1,CASRRNDRAVAEAFF,TGTGCCAGCAGAAGAAACGACAGGGCCGTTGCTGAAGCTTTCTTT
TRBJ1-1,TRBV5-5,once,-,CASSSYLGGTEAFF,TGTGCCAGCAGCTCATACCTCGGCGGCACTGAAGCTTTCTTT
TRBJ2-7,TRBV4-1,-,TRBD2,CASSQDFLAGPYEQYF,TGCGCCAGCAGCCAAGACTTCCTAGCGGGGCCCTACGAGCAGTACTTC
TRBJ1-2,TRBV2,-,-,CATKMDTIYGYTF,TGTGCCACCAAAATGGACACAATATATGGCTACACCTTC
TRBJ2-5,TRBV7-9,-,-,CGVYRLTGSETQYF,TGTGGGGTCTATCGGCTGACAGGTTCCGAGACCCAGTACTTC
TRBJ1-3,TRBV4-1,once,-,CASSQDTFAGNTIYF,TGCGCCAGCAGCCAAGACACTTTCGCTGGAAACACCATATATTTT
TRBJ2-7,TRBV6-1,-,-,CASSHSSYEQYF,TGTGCCAGCAGCCACAGCTCCTACGAGCAGTACTTC
TRBJ1-6,TRBV9,-,-,CASSADRHNSPLHF,TGTGCCAGCAGCGCCGACAGGCATAATTCACCCCTCCACTTT
TRBJ2-2,TRBV9,few,TRBD2,CASSALGSGGNTGELFF,TGTGCCAGCAGCGCGCTCGGGAGCGGGGGAAACACCGGGGAGCTGTTTTTT
TRBJ2-7,TRBV5-1,once,-,CASSFDSFYEQYF,TGCGCCAGCAGCTTCGACAGTTTCTACGAGCAGTACTTC